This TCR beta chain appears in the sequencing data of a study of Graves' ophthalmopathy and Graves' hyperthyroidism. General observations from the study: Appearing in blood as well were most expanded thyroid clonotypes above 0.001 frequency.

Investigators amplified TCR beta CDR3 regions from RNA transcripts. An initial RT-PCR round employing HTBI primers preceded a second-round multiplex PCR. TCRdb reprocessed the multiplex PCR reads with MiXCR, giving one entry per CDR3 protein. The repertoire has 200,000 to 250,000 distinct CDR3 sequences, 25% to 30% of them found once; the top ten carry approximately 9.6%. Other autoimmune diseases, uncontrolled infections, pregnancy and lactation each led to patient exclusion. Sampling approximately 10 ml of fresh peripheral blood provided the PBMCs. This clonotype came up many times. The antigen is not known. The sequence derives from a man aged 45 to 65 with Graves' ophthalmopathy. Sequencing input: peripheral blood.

CDR3 protein: CASSPQGARSLNTEAFF. The CDR3 DNA reads TGTGCCAGCAGCCCACAGGGGGCGAGATCCCTAAACACTGAAGCTTTCTTT. The chain employs TRBV11-1 and TRBJ1-1; TRBD1 agrees at 9 bases. The germline CDR1 and CDR2 sequences are SGHAT and FQDESV (reference sequence). With 5 bases clipped from V and 2 bases from J, the junction kept 12 bases outside the gene matches. The CDR3 length is 17 residues.